The rows below give T cell receptor beta chains drawn from one sample of a study of response to subunit inactivated influenza vaccine. TCRdb reprocessed the RT-PCR reads with MiXCR, giving one entry per CDR3 protein. Here the sample spans approximately 570,000 distinct CDR3 sequences, approximately 7.7% being singletons. The sample in question was PBMCs from blood, obtained less than 30 months after vaccination. The receptors shown here come from a man aged 50 to 69 who received an inactivated influenza vaccine. Each CDR3 is given with its conserved first and last residue. The D gene is left open where the match is weak. The size field is filled for only some rows; it gives once, few, many or a size class.

TRBD2 NA TRBJ2-7 TRBV20-1 CSATSGRSYEQYF TGCAGTGCTACTAGCGGGCGGTCCTACGAGCAGTACTTC
NA NA TRBJ1-5 TRBV19 CASTQFGYPQHF TGTGCCAGTACCCAGTTCGGATACCCCCAGCATTTT
TRBD1 many TRBJ2-2 TRBV4-3 CASRADRVVSGELFF TGCGCCAGCAGAGCAGACAGGGTTGTTTCCGGGGAGCTGTTTTTT
TRBD1 NA TRBJ2-7 TRBV11-3 CASSSGQGAHLDEQYF TGTGCCAGCAGCTCGGGACAGGGGGCGCACCTCGACGAGCAGTACTTC
NA many TRBJ2-3 TRBV5-1 CASSPTGPTNTDTQYF TGCGCCAGCAGCCCGACAGGCCCTACGAACACAGATACGCAGTATTTT
NA many TRBJ2-7 TRBV11-2 CASSLVSGELAYEQYF TGTGCCAGCAGCTTAGTTTCGGGGGAGCTCGCCTACGAGCAGTACTTC
NA few TRBJ2-7 TRBV29-1 CSVEGHGGIYEQYF TGCAGCGTTGAAGGTCACGGCGGAATATACGAGCAGTACTTC
NA many TRBJ1-5 TRBV20-1 CSARDAGKRPQHF TGCAGTGCTAGAGATGCAGGGAAACGGCCCCAGCATTTT
TRBD1 few TRBJ2-3 TRBV11-2 CASSLIGFRTGVTDTQYF TGTGCCAGCAGCTTAATCGGGTTTCGGACAGGGGTCACAGATACGCAGTATTTT
TRBD2 few TRBJ2-3 TRBV7-2 CASSLASGSIDTQYF TGTGCCAGCAGCTTAGCCAGCGGGAGTATAGATACGCAGTATTTT
TRBD2 NA TRBJ2-3 TRBV18 CASSPPVGAGGRESTDTQYF TGTGCCAGCTCACCACCCGTTGGTGCGGGAGGCCGGGAATCCACAGATACGCAGTATTTT
NA NA TRBJ1-6 TRBV12-3/TRBV12-4 CASSQGFHNSPLHF TGTGCCAGCAGTCAAGGATTTCATAATTCACCCCTCCACTTT
NA few TRBJ2-7 TRBV7-2 CASSFLEGSVEQYF TGTGCCAGCAGCTTCTTGGAGGGATCGGTCGAGCAGTACTTC
NA few TRBJ2-7 TRBV2 CASRTQNEQYF TGTGCCAGCAGGACTCAGAACGAGCAGTACTTC
TRBD2 few TRBJ2-1 TRBV11-2 CASSFSPAGGYYNEQFF TGTGCCAGCAGCTTTAGTCCTGCGGGGGGGTACTACAATGAGCAGTTCTTC
NA NA TRBJ2-5 TRBV11-2 CASSTGQIQETQYF TGTGCCAGCAGCACCGGACAGATACAAGAGACCCAGTACTTC
NA many TRBJ1-4 TRBV7-9 CASEMNEEKLFF TGTGCCAGCGAGATGAACGAGGAAAAACTGTTTTTT
TRBD2 few TRBJ2-3 TRBV20-1 CSASKREESTDTQYF TGCAGTGCTAGCAAGCGGGAGGAGAGCACAGATACGCAGTATTTT
TRBD1 NA TRBJ2-2 TRBV7-9 CASSLGQGTNTGELFF TGTGCCAGCAGCTTGGGACAGGGTACGAACACCGGGGAGCTGTTTTTT
NA few TRBJ2-3 TRBV9 CASSVGETDTQYF TGTGCCAGCAGCGTGGGAGAGACAGATACGCAGTATTTT
NA NA TRBJ2-1 TRBV11-2 CASSSREGGEQFF TGTGCCAGCAGCTCCAGGGAAGGAGGCGAGCAGTTCTTC
TRBD2 few TRBJ2-1 TRBV5-1 CASRSAGYYNEQFF TGCGCCAGCAGGTCAGCGGGGTATTACAATGAGCAGTTCTTC
TRBD2 few TRBJ2-5 TRBV20-1 CSAHLAGVQETQYF TGCAGTGCTCATCTAGCGGGAGTTCAGGAGACCCAGTACTTC
NA few TRBJ2-3 TRBV18 CASSPPITDTQYF TGTGCCAGCTCACCACCGATCACGGATACGCAGTATTTT
NA few TRBJ2-4 TRBV29-1 CSVEGTTKNIQYF TGCAGCGTTGAAGGGACAACGAAAAACATTCAGTACTTC
NA many TRBJ2-1 TRBV7-2 CASSLGLSYNEQFF TGTGCCAGCAGCTTAGGATTGTCCTACAATGAGCAGTTCTTC
TRBD1 few TRBJ1-1 TRBV9 CASSVIGRGQNTEAFF TGTGCCAGCAGCGTAATCGGCAGGGGGCAAAACACTGAAGCTTTCTTT
NA NA TRBJ2-5 TRBV7-9 CASNRGSHQETQYF TGTGCCAGCAACCGGGGCTCACACCAAGAGACCCAGTACTTC
NA few TRBJ2-5 TRBV20-1 CSASSIRLRETQYF TGCAGTGCTAGTAGTATCAGGCTCCGGGAGACCCAGTACTTC
NA NA TRBJ1-3 TRBV20-1 CSAMGPLTGNTIYF TGCAGTGCTATGGGACCTTTGACAGGAAACACCATATATTTT
NA many TRBJ2-7 TRBV5-1 CASSLSQGSEQYF TGCGCCAGCAGCTTATCCCAAGGCAGCGAGCAGTACTTC
NA few TRBJ1-5 TRBV20-1 CSARGQGTQPQHF TGCAGTGCTAGAGGGCAGGGGACTCAGCCCCAGCATTTT
NA few TRBJ2-4 TRBV7-9 CASSPRDNKNIQYF TGTGCCAGCAGCCCCCGGGACAACAAAAACATTCAGTACTTC
NA NA TRBJ1-3 TRBV11-2 CASSFGAGSGNTIYF TGTGCCAGCAGCTTTGGTGCCGGCTCTGGAAACACCATATATTTT
TRBD2 NA TRBJ2-3 TRBV28 CASSPRGLADTDTQYF TGTGCCAGCAGTCCAAGGGGACTAGCGGACACAGATACGCAGTATTTT
NA few TRBJ2-2 TRBV11-2 CASRRSVMNTGELFF TGTGCCAGCAGGCGGAGCGTGATGAACACCGGGGAGCTGTTTTTT
NA few TRBJ2-1 TRBV11-2 CASSPVGGPQNNEQFF TGTGCCAGCAGCCCAGTGGGGGGACCCCAGAACAATGAGCAGTTCTTC
TRBD2 few TRBJ2-1 TRBV6-5 CASSYSGSGRSSEQFF TGTGCCAGCAGTTACTCTGGTAGCGGGAGGAGTAGTGAGCAGTTCTTC
NA NA TRBJ1-3 TRBV5-5 CASSGWGETSGNTIYF TGTGCCAGCAGCGGGTGGGGAGAAACATCTGGAAACACCATATATTTT
NA NA TRBJ2-5 TRBV7-2 CASSLALGGGEETQYF TGTGCCAGCAGCTTAGCGCTAGGGGGCGGGGAAGAGACCCAGTACTTC
NA NA TRBJ2-5 TRBV4-3 CASSPTWRGETQYF TGCGCCAGCAGCCCGACATGGAGGGGTGAGACCCAGTACTTC
TRBD2 many TRBJ2-7 TRBV2 CASSFDSGLAGEGEQYF TGTGCCAGCAGTTTTGACAGCGGACTAGCGGGAGAGGGCGAGCAGTACTTC